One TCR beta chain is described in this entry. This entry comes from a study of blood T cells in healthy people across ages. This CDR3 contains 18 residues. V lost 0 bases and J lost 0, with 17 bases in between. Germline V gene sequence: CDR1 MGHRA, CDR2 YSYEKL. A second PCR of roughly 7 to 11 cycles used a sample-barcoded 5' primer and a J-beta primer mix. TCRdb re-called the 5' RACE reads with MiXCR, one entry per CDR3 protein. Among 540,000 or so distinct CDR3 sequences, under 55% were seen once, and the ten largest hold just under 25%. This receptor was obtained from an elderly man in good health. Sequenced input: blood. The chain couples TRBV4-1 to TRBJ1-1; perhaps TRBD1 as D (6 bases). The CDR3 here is CASSQEAPRTVLNTEAFF. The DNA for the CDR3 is TGCGCCAGCAGCCAAGAGGCCCCCCGGACAGTTTTGAACACTGAAGCTTTCTTT.